The entry below gives a single T cell receptor (beta chain) sequence along with its context. Its antigen remains unidentified. No per-base quality is available; no much larger clone lies one base away. Taken from the germline V gene, the CDR1 and CDR2 loops are KGHSH and LQKENI. Trimming leaves V shorter by 6 bases and J shorter by 4 bases, with the junction holding 10 bases beyond the gene matches. The CDR3 sequence holds 16 residues, the cysteine and phenylalanine included. Only CDR3 DNA remains: 48 bases, in frame from the first base. The sample is drawn from a study of blood T cell repertoires in COVID-19 (dated by TCRdb to 2019 to 2021). Concerning the study at large: Collaborator samples came from the United States, Italy and Spain and covered acute and convalescent phases of COVID-19. The prospective study material was composed of cDNA or gDNA derived from T cells, B-cell-depleted T cells, or PBMCs. Subjects who had been exposed to COVID-19, were actively infected with it, or had recovered from it provided the deeply sampled blood TCRbeta repertoires that made up the dataset. A freely available public database, intended as a resource for researchers studying the immune response to SARS-CoV-2, is where the repertoires were released. The samples were drawn from the first 160 participants of the ongoing ImmuneRACE study and from roughly 1,300 subjects provided by 6 global collaborators. The sample metadata nearly always contained a de-identified subject ID, COVID-19 status, age in years and sex. Where available, HLA class I and class II types were taken from metadata supplied by the sample provider and were not determined by assay-based typing.

The immunoSEQ Assay, a bias-controlled multiplex PCR, was used to amplify TCRbeta CDR3 regions from genomic DNA. Per the authors' processing: Nucleated cell counts per sample were estimated from amplification of reference gene primers within the assay. To quantify the absolute abundance of each unique TCRbeta CDR3 rearrangement, sequence reads were collapsed and filtered. For each sample, productive Simpson clonality was calculated as the square root of Simpson's diversity index over productive rearrangements. TCRdb holds this immuneACCESS table with in-frame rearrangements only. Some clones are missing; in checked studies, unresolved V genes explain under half, and the rest has no known cause. V and J calls and clone size follow that table, whereas D and trimming were derived from the DNA. The sample has about 240,000 clones on record, around 87% of them singletons. 7.1% of the sample is in the top ten clones.

Collaborating institutions collected whole blood in K2EDTA tubes following their own protocols. Collaborator samples were shipped for TCRbeta analysis as frozen whole blood, isolated PBMCs, or DNA extracted from either sample type. Results and caveats for the whole study, not just this receptor: The amount of clinical and demographic metadata varied by source and participant and was provided uncurated.

The sequencing sample was made of peripheral blood. This TCR derives from a woman in her seventies with active or convalescent COVID-19. The chain couples TRBV18 to TRBJ1-3; 9 nucleotides in the junction match TRBD1. The CDR3 protein: CASSLGTGRSGNTIYF. The sequenced DNA is TGTGCCAGCTCCCTCGGGACAGGGAGGAGCGGAAACACCATATATTTT.